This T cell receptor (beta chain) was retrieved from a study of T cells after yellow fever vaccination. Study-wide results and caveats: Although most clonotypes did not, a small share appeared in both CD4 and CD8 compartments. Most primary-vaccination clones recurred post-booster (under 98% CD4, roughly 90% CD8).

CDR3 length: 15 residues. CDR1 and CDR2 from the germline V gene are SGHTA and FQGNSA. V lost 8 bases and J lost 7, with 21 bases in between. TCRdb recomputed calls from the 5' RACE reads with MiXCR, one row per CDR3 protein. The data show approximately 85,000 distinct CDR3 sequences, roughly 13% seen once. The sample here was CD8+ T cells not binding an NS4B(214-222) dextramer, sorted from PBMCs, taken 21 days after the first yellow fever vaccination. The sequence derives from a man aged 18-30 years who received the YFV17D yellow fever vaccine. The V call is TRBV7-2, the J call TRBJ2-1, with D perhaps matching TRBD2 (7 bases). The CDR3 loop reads CASGLGRGGRNEQFF. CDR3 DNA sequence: TGTGCCAGCGGCCTAGGTAGGGGGGGTAGGAATGAGCAGTTCTTC.